This T cell receptor beta chain was found in a study of CD8 T cells in ankylosing spondylitis. Whole-study findings and limits: Disease-associated clones were reportedly significantly overrepresented in matched ankylosing spondylitis synovial fluid. Earlier work had already found some motif variants in reactive arthritis synovial fluid and blood. Disease-linked clones bore a CD8+ phenotype and were relatively rare in peripheral blood.

The authors made TCR beta libraries by quantitative 5'-RACE with molecular barcodes. TCRdb processed the 5' RACE reads anew with MiXCR; each CDR3 protein has one entry. The sample carries about 240,000 distinct CDR3 sequences, about 11% recorded once. Regarding this clonotype: Its antigen is undetermined.

The CDR3 loop spans 16 amino acids. Germline CDR1 is SGHAT and CDR2 is FQDESV (reference sequence). The V and J ends lost 5 bases and 3 bases, in that order; junction bases with no gene match: 8. The sequence was collected from a male donor with ankylosing spondylitis or in good health (not recorded which). Sequencing used blood, either unsorted or a sorted T cell fraction (not recorded which). V is TRBV11-1 and J is TRBJ1-1; 11 positions match TRBD1. The CDR3 region is CASSRTGGAVYTEAFF. The CDR3 DNA reads as TGTGCCAGCAGCAGGACAGGGGGCGCGGTATACACTGAAGCTTTCTTT.